This T cell receptor beta chain was recovered during a study of early T cells in non-severe SARS-CoV-2 infection (dated by TCRdb to the early 2020s). At the level of the whole study: TCR sequencing used bulk RNA from unsorted whole blood, so alpha and beta chains could not be paired. The paper as a whole reports these results and caveats: VDJdb matching was skewed toward anti-spike CD8 responses, so virus-specific expansions were likely underestimated and private and CD4 specificities were missed.

V drops 1 base and J drops 5 bases, leaving 15 bases in between. CDR1 and CDR2 are read off the germline V gene (reference sequence) as LNHDA and SQIVND. The CDR3 contains 15 residues, cysteine and phenylalanine counted. CDR3 DNA only is kept here, 45 bases in frame from base 1. This clonotype was counted only a few times. The specificity of this receptor is unknown. No clone much larger than this one lies a single base away; base qualities are absent. The receptor library was made with 5' RACE. TCRdb records NextSeq 500 as the sequencer. To correct for sequencing error and PCR bias, the TCR library protocol tagged individual cDNA molecules with unique molecular identifiers. TCR alpha and beta chains were both sequenced, and the abundances of alpha and beta sequences in each sample were closely correlated with each other. The authors processed their data as follows. Decombinator V4 was used to annotate the V gene, J gene and CDR3 of the TCR sequences. TCRs were defined as expanded if a significant change between any two time points was detected under a Poisson model with p below 0.0001. TCR abundances were normalised to the total number of TCRs sequenced per sample and expressed as counts per million. TRAV1-2 paired with TRAJ12, TRAJ20 or TRAJ33 defined MAIT TCRs, while TRAV10 paired with TRAJ18 defined iNKT TCRs. VDJdb, accessed 1 November 2021, was searched for CMV, EBV and SARS-CoV-2 annotated TCRs, with TCRs annotated for multiple antigens excluded. TCRdb redid the processing of the public reads, applying fastp at Q25 and MiXCR, and retained in-frame beta chains. Rows merge per CDR3 protein into single entries with the most common DNA and genes. TCRdb, not the authors, supplied the V and J calls. The sample records about 110,000 distinct CDR3 sequences, roughly an eighth of which are singletons. Clones ranked in the top ten supply around 3.7% of the sample.

A case-control design nested within a healthcare worker cohort in London, UK, was used, with weekly nasopharyngeal swab PCR tests and blood sampling performed. Healthcare workers were enrolled in the week of the UK lockdown, from 23 to 31 March 2020, and were followed every week for up to about 15 weeks. Source: whole blood, taken at baseline. This chain is built from TRBV19 and TRBJ2-7, with no reliable assignment of the D segment. The TCR comes from an adult who was a healthcare worker with PCR-confirmed SARS-CoV-2 infection or an uninfected control (not recorded which). This receptor carries the CDR3 CASSIGRGKNHEQYF. Here is the DNA: TGTGCCAGTAGTATAGGAAGAGGTAAAAACCACGAGCAGTACTTC.